Listed below are T cell receptor beta chains from one sample, sequenced in a study of blood T cell repertoires in COVID-19. Produced via immunoSEQ multiplex PCR; TCRdb's table is partial and in-frame only. The sample has about 130,000 clones, approximately 84% seen once. Sequenced: peripheral blood. Receptor source: a human donor in a cohort sampled during active COVID-19. Both conserved end residues are part of each CDR3. The D gene is left open where the match is weak. Only part of the rows carry a size: once, few, many, or a class if the clone is expanded.

clone_size: .; d_call: TRBD2; j_call: TRBJ2-3; v_call: TRBV7-2; cdr3_nt: TGTGCCAGCAGCTTAGCCGGGACTAGCAGGACAGATACGCAGTATTTT; cdr3_aa: CASSLAGTSRTDTQYF
clone_size: .; d_call: .; j_call: TRBJ2-1; v_call: TRBV5-1; cdr3_nt: TGCGCCAGCAGCGACAGCCCGTCCGCGGGGGAGCAGTTCTTC; cdr3_aa: CASSDSPSAGEQFF
clone_size: .; d_call: TRBD1; j_call: TRBJ1-2; v_call: TRBV19; cdr3_nt: TGTGCCAGTAGTTTACGGACAGGGAGCAGGAGCTACACCTTC; cdr3_aa: CASSLRTGSRSYTF
clone_size: .; d_call: .; j_call: TRBJ1-2; v_call: TRBV12-3/TRBV12-4; cdr3_nt: TGTGCCAGCAGACCTACAGGGAGCTATGGCTACACCTTC; cdr3_aa: CASRPTGSYGYTF
clone_size: .; d_call: .; j_call: TRBJ1-1; v_call: TRBV5-1; cdr3_nt: TGCGCCAGCAGCTCGTCCCCAGGGGACACTGAAGCTTTCTTT; cdr3_aa: CASSSSPGDTEAFF
clone_size: .; d_call: .; j_call: TRBJ1-3; v_call: TRBV6-5; cdr3_nt: TGTGCCAGCAGTACACCCTCTGGAAACACCATATATTTT; cdr3_aa: CASSTPSGNTIYF
clone_size: .; d_call: .; j_call: TRBJ2-4; v_call: TRBV5-3; cdr3_nt: TGTGCCAGAAGCACGCGCGTTTCGGGCGGGGTCTTAGCCAAAAACATTCAGTACTTC; cdr3_aa: CARSTRVSGGVLAKNIQYF
clone_size: .; d_call: TRBD2; j_call: TRBJ2-1; v_call: TRBV5-1; cdr3_nt: TGCGCCAGCAGTCAAGCGGGGGCCCCAGGTGATGAGCAGTTCTTC; cdr3_aa: CASSQAGAPGDEQFF
clone_size: .; d_call: .; j_call: TRBJ1-1; v_call: TRBV4-2; cdr3_nt: TGTGCCAGCAGCCAAGATCCGGGGAGCACTGAAGCTTTCTTT; cdr3_aa: CASSQDPGSTEAFF
clone_size: .; d_call: .; j_call: TRBJ2-2; v_call: TRBV7-8; cdr3_nt: TGTGCCAGCACCTATCCGTCACTACATTCAAGGGGCACCGGGGAGCTGTTTTTT; cdr3_aa: CASTYPSLHSRGTGELFF
clone_size: .; d_call: .; j_call: TRBJ1-4; v_call: TRBV19; cdr3_nt: TGTGCCAGTAGTATGCCGCCAGGGAATGAAAAACTGTTTTTT; cdr3_aa: CASSMPPGNEKLFF
clone_size: .; d_call: .; j_call: TRBJ2-5; v_call: TRBV30; cdr3_nt: TGTGCCTGGAGTGCGCACAGATCTAGAGGGAAAGAGACCCAGTACTTC; cdr3_aa: CAWSAHRSRGKETQYF
clone_size: few; d_call: .; j_call: TRBJ2-7; v_call: TRBV6-6; cdr3_nt: TGTGCCAGCAGTCCCCCCTGGCCAGCCTACGAGCAGTACTTC; cdr3_aa: CASSPPWPAYEQYF
clone_size: .; d_call: TRBD1; j_call: TRBJ1-2; v_call: TRBV10-3; cdr3_nt: TGTGCCATCAGTGTCGACAGGGGGCCTGGCTACACCTTC; cdr3_aa: CAISVDRGPGYTF
clone_size: .; d_call: TRBD1; j_call: TRBJ2-7; v_call: TRBV6-1; cdr3_nt: TGTGCCAGCAGTGAGGAAGCGTGGGGGACAGGTAGAGGCGAGCAGTACTTC; cdr3_aa: CASSEEAWGTGRGEQYF
clone_size: .; d_call: .; j_call: TRBJ2-1; v_call: TRBV4-1; cdr3_nt: TGCGCCAGCAGCCAAGATTTTCCTTCCTACAATGAGCAGTTCTTC; cdr3_aa: CASSQDFPSYNEQFF
clone_size: .; d_call: TRBD1; j_call: TRBJ2-1; v_call: TRBV7-9; cdr3_nt: TGTGCCAGCAGCCCCCGCCCCCCGGACAGGCATGAGCAGTTCTTC; cdr3_aa: CASSPRPPDRHEQFF
clone_size: .; d_call: .; j_call: TRBJ1-4; v_call: TRBV10-3; cdr3_nt: TGTGCCATCAGTGAGTCGGGAGGGGATAATGAAAAACTGTTTTTT; cdr3_aa: CAISESGGDNEKLFF
clone_size: .; d_call: TRBD1; j_call: TRBJ2-7; v_call: TRBV5-1; cdr3_nt: TGCGCCAGCAGCGACCCAGGGGGCACTAACGAGCAGTACTTC; cdr3_aa: CASSDPGGTNEQYF
clone_size: .; d_call: .; j_call: TRBJ1-5; v_call: TRBV12-3/TRBV12-4; cdr3_nt: TGTGCCAGCAGTATAAATCAGCCCCAGCATTTT; cdr3_aa: CASSINQPQHF
clone_size: .; d_call: TRBD1; j_call: TRBJ2-7; v_call: TRBV5-6; cdr3_nt: TGTGCCAGCAGCTTGGCAGGGGGCAGTATATACGAGCAGTACTTC; cdr3_aa: CASSLAGGSIYEQYF
clone_size: few; d_call: .; j_call: TRBJ1-2; v_call: TRBV6-5; cdr3_nt: TGTGCCAGCAGTTACTCGACGGAGAGGGTGGGCTATGGCTACACCTTC; cdr3_aa: CASSYSTERVGYGYTF
clone_size: .; d_call: .; j_call: TRBJ2-7; v_call: TRBV29-1; cdr3_nt: TGCAGCGTTGAAGGTACCGCCCTGGCAGTTGGCGAGCAGTACTTC; cdr3_aa: CSVEGTALAVGEQYF
clone_size: .; d_call: .; j_call: TRBJ2-5; v_call: TRBV9; cdr3_nt: TGTGCCAGCGCCTCGGGGGAGACCCAGTACTTC; cdr3_aa: CASASGETQYF
clone_size: .; d_call: .; j_call: TRBJ1-6; v_call: TRBV18; cdr3_nt: TGTGCCAGCTCACTTCAGGGTTTGGGATCACCCCTCCACTTT; cdr3_aa: CASSLQGLGSPLHF
clone_size: .; d_call: .; j_call: TRBJ1-1; v_call: TRBV9; cdr3_nt: TGTGCCAGCAGCGTAGATGCAGGAATGAACACTGAAGCTTTCTTT; cdr3_aa: CASSVDAGMNTEAFF
clone_size: .; d_call: .; j_call: TRBJ2-4; v_call: TRBV6-1; cdr3_nt: TGTGCCAGCAGTGAAGGATTGAGGGTGCGGAACCTAAACATTCAGTACTTC; cdr3_aa: CASSEGLRVRNLNIQYF
clone_size: .; d_call: TRBD1; j_call: TRBJ2-7; v_call: TRBV27; cdr3_nt: TGTGCCAGCGGCTCGGGACAGGGGAAACCTTTTCCTCAATACGAGCAGTACTTC; cdr3_aa: CASGSGQGKPFPQYEQYF
clone_size: .; d_call: .; j_call: TRBJ1-4; v_call: TRBV15; cdr3_nt: TGTGCCACCAGCGAGGCCTATGTGGCTAATGAAAAACTGTTTTTT; cdr3_aa: CATSEAYVANEKLFF
clone_size: once; d_call: .; j_call: TRBJ2-7; v_call: TRBV21-1; cdr3_nt: TGTGCCAGCGGAATAAGACGGCGGGGGTGCCCTTACTACGAGCAGTACTTC; cdr3_aa: CASGIRRRGCPYYEQYF
clone_size: .; d_call: .; j_call: TRBJ2-3; v_call: TRBV7-8; cdr3_nt: TGTGCCAGCAGCCCCAGGGGAAGCACAGATACGCAGTATTTT; cdr3_aa: CASSPRGSTDTQYF
clone_size: .; d_call: TRBD2; j_call: TRBJ2-7; v_call: TRBV6-6; cdr3_nt: TGTGCCAGCAGAACTAGCGGGGGGTCTACCTACGAGCAGTACTTC; cdr3_aa: CASRTSGGSTYEQYF
clone_size: .; d_call: .; j_call: TRBJ1-2; v_call: TRBV6-5; cdr3_nt: TGTGCCAGCAGTTACTCGACGGACAGCTCCACCTATGGCTACACCTTC; cdr3_aa: CASSYSTDSSTYGYTF
clone_size: .; d_call: TRBD2; j_call: TRBJ2-3; v_call: TRBV27; cdr3_nt: TGTGCCAGCAGTTTATCGAGAAGGCCTAGCGGGGGGCCAGATACGCAGTATTTT; cdr3_aa: CASSLSRRPSGGPDTQYF
clone_size: .; d_call: .; j_call: TRBJ2-7; v_call: TRBV11-2; cdr3_nt: TGTGCCAGCAGCCCTTGGGCAGGTTTCGCCTACGAGCAGTACTTC; cdr3_aa: CASSPWAGFAYEQYF
clone_size: .; d_call: TRBD2; j_call: TRBJ2-7; v_call: TRBV13; cdr3_nt: TGTGCCAGCAGCTTTTGGGGGGGGATCTCCTACGAGCAGTACTTC; cdr3_aa: CASSFWGGISYEQYF
clone_size: .; d_call: TRBD2; j_call: TRBJ2-7; v_call: TRBV20-1; cdr3_nt: TGCAGTGCTACTAGCGGGCACGAGCAGTACTTC; cdr3_aa: CSATSGHEQYF
clone_size: .; d_call: .; j_call: TRBJ2-3; v_call: TRBV3-1/TRBV3-2; cdr3_nt: TGTGCCAGCAGCCAAGAAATGGAGAATACGCAGTATTTT; cdr3_aa: CASSQEMENTQYF
clone_size: .; d_call: .; j_call: TRBJ2-5; v_call: TRBV2; cdr3_nt: TGTGCCAGCACCCGGGGGGCCGGGGAGACCCAGTACTTC; cdr3_aa: CASTRGAGETQYF
clone_size: .; d_call: TRBD1; j_call: TRBJ1-2; v_call: TRBV6-5; cdr3_nt: TGTGCCAGCAGTTATTCGAGGGGGCAAGGCTACACCTTC; cdr3_aa: CASSYSRGQGYTF
clone_size: .; d_call: .; j_call: TRBJ1-5; v_call: TRBV19; cdr3_nt: TGTGCCAGTAGAGGACAGAGCAATCAGCCCCAGCATTTT; cdr3_aa: CASRGQSNQPQHF
clone_size: .; d_call: .; j_call: TRBJ2-5; v_call: TRBV5-4; cdr3_nt: TGTGCCAGCAGCTGGGCGACCCAGGGGCGGGAGACCCAGTACTTC; cdr3_aa: CASSWATQGRETQYF
clone_size: .; d_call: .; j_call: TRBJ2-7; v_call: TRBV5-8; cdr3_nt: TGTGCCAGCAGCCACTCCTACGAGCAGTACTTC; cdr3_aa: CASSHSYEQYF
clone_size: .; d_call: TRBD1; j_call: TRBJ1-2; v_call: TRBV5-1; cdr3_nt: TGCGCCAGCAGCTTGGGGACAGGGGGCAACTATGGCTACACCTTC; cdr3_aa: CASSLGTGGNYGYTF
clone_size: .; d_call: .; j_call: TRBJ2-5; v_call: TRBV15; cdr3_nt: TGTGCCACCAGCAGAGATCAGGGGACCCAGTACTTC; cdr3_aa: CATSRDQGTQYF
clone_size: .; d_call: TRBD1; j_call: TRBJ2-7; v_call: TRBV3-1/TRBV3-2; cdr3_nt: TGTGCCAGCAGCGCCAGAAGGACAGGGGTTCTCTACGAGCAGTACTTC; cdr3_aa: CASSARRTGVLYEQYF
clone_size: .; d_call: .; j_call: TRBJ2-2; v_call: TRBV6-5; cdr3_nt: TGTGCCAGCAGGGTAGAACAGACGAACACCGGGGAGCTGTTTTTT; cdr3_aa: CASRVEQTNTGELFF
clone_size: .; d_call: TRBD1; j_call: TRBJ1-2; v_call: TRBV6-6; cdr3_nt: TGTGCCAGCAGTTCGATCTATACAGGGGCGGACTATGGCTACACCTTC; cdr3_aa: CASSSIYTGADYGYTF
clone_size: .; d_call: .; j_call: TRBJ2-3; v_call: TRBV5-1; cdr3_nt: TGCGCCAGCAGCTCCCAGGGTCCGTGGACAGATACGCAGTATTTT; cdr3_aa: CASSSQGPWTDTQYF
clone_size: .; d_call: .; j_call: TRBJ1-4; v_call: TRBV5-1; cdr3_nt: TGCGCCAGCAGCTTCACTCACAGATCTAATGAAAAACTGTTTTTT; cdr3_aa: CASSFTHRSNEKLFF
clone_size: .; d_call: .; j_call: TRBJ2-7; v_call: TRBV10-3; cdr3_nt: TGTGCCACCCTCCGTAGTGGAGGGCCGTCCTACGAGCAGTACTTC; cdr3_aa: CATLRSGGPSYEQYF
clone_size: .; d_call: .; j_call: TRBJ2-7; v_call: TRBV30; cdr3_nt: TGTGCCTGGAGTATGGTCAGGGGCTACGAGCAGTACTTC; cdr3_aa: CAWSMVRGYEQYF
clone_size: .; d_call: TRBD2; j_call: TRBJ2-2; v_call: TRBV7-2; cdr3_nt: TGTGCCAGCAGCTATAGCGGGGGGGCCGGGGCCGGGGAGCTGTTTTTT; cdr3_aa: CASSYSGGAGAGELFF
clone_size: .; d_call: .; j_call: TRBJ2-3; v_call: TRBV7-9; cdr3_nt: TGTGCCAGCATAATGAAGGGGGCAGGGAAGGAGGGCACGCAGTATTTT; cdr3_aa: CASIMKGAGKEGTQYF
clone_size: .; d_call: TRBD2; j_call: TRBJ2-1; v_call: TRBV7-9; cdr3_nt: TGTGCCAGCAGCCCACGACTAGCGGGGGACCCTTTCAATGAGCAGTTCTTC; cdr3_aa: CASSPRLAGDPFNEQFF
clone_size: .; d_call: .; j_call: TRBJ1-1; v_call: TRBV12-3/TRBV12-4; cdr3_nt: TGTGCCAGCAGTGTCCGGGGTGAAGCTTTCTTT; cdr3_aa: CASSVRGEAFF
clone_size: .; d_call: TRBD1; j_call: TRBJ1-1; v_call: TRBV5-1; cdr3_nt: TGCGCCAGCAGCTTGGGACAGGGTGTCACTGAAGCTTTCTTT; cdr3_aa: CASSLGQGVTEAFF
clone_size: .; d_call: .; j_call: TRBJ1-5; v_call: TRBV15; cdr3_nt: TGTGCCACCAGCGCGGCCGGGGGGCGAGCCCAGCATTTT; cdr3_aa: CATSAAGGRAQHF